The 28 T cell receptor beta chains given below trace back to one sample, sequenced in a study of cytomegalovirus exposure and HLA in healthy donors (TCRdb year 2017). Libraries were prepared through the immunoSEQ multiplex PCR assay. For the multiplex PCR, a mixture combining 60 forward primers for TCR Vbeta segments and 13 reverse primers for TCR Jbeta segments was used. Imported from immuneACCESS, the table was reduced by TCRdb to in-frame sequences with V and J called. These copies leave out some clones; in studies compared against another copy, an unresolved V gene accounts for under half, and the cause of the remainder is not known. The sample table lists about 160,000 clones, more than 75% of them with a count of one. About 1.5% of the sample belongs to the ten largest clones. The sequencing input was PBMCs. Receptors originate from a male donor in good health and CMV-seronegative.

This CDR3 is CASSLWPRGDYEQYF. In DNA form, the CDR3 reads TGTGCCAGCAGCTTATGGCCTCGGGGGGACTACGAGCAGTACTTC. This chain links TRBV7-2 with TRBJ2-5; 7 bases match TRBD2. The tail of the sequence fits TRBJ2-7 better, so the J call may be wrong. Per germline, CDR1 SGHTA and CDR2 FQGNSA. The CDR3 consists of 15 residues.

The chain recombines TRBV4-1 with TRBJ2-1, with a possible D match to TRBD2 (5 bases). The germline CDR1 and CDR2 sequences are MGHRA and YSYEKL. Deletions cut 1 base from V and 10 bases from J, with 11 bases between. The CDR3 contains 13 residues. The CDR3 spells CASSQVGGMEQFF. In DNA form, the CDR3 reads TGCGCCAGCAGCCAAGTAGGAGGCATGGAGCAGTTCTTC.

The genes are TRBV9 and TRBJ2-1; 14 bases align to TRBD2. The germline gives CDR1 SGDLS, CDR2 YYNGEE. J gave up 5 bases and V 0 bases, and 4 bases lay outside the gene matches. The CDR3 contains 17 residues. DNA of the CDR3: TGTGCCAGCAGCGTAGACCCGGGACTAGCGGGAGACAATGAGCAGTTCTTC. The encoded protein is CASSVDPGLAGDNEQFF. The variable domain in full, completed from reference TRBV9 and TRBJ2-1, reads DSGVTQTPKHLITATGQRVTLRCSPRSGDLSVYWYQQSLDQGLQFLIQYYNGEERAKGNILERFSAQQFPDLHSELNLSSLELGDSALYFCASSVDPGLAGDNEQFFGPGTRLTVL.

The CDR3 protein is CASSPNTRGYGYTF. CDR3 sequence (DNA): TGTGCCAGCAGTCCCAACACTCGGGGCTATGGCTACACCTTC. V is TRBV28 and J is TRBJ1-2; the D is unclear. The germline V gene has CDR1 MDHEN and CDR2 SYDVKM. V lost 5 bases and J lost 4, with 14 bases in between. CDR3 length: 14 amino acids.

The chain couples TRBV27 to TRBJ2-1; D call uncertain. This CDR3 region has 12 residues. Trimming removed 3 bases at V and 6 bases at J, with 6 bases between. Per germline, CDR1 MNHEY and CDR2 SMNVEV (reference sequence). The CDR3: CASSFSSNEQFF. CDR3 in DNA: TGTGCCAGCAGTTTTAGCAGCAATGAGCAGTTCTTC.

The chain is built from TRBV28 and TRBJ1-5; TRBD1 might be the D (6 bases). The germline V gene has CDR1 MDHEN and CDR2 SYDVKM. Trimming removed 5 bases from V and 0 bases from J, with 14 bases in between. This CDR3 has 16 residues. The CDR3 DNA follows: TGTGCCAGCAGTGTGGACAGTTCTTATAGCAATCAGCCCCAGCATTTT. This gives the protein CASSVDSSYSNQPQHF.

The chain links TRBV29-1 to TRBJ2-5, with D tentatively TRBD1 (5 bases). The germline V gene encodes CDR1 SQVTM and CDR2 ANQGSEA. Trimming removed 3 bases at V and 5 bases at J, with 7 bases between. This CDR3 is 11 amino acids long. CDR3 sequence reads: CSVDRAETQYF. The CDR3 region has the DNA TGCAGCGTTGACAGGGCCGAGACCCAGTACTTC.

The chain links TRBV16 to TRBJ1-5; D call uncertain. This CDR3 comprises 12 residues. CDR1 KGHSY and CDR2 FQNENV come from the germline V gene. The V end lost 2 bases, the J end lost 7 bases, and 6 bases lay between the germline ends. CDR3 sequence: CASSQPQQPQHF. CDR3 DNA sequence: TGTGCCAGCAGCCAACCCCAACAGCCCCAGCATTTT.

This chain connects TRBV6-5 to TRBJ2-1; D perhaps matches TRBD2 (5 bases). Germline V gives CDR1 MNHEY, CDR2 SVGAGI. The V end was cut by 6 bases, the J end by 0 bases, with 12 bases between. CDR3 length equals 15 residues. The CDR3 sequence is CASSRGEGSYNEQFF. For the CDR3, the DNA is TGTGCCAGCAGCCGAGGAGAGGGCTCCTACAATGAGCAGTTCTTC.

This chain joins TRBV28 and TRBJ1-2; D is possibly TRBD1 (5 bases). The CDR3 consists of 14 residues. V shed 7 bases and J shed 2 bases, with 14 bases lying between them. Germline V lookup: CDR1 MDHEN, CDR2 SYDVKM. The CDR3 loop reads CASKPQGINYGYTF. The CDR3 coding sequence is TGTGCCAGCAAACCCCAGGGAATCAACTATGGCTACACCTTC.

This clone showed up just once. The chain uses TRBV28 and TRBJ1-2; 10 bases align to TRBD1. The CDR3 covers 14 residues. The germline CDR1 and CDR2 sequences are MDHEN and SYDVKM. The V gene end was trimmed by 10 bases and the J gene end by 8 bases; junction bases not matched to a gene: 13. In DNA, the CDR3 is TGTGCCATTCAACCCCCGGGACAGGGGAGCGGCTACACCTTC. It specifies CAIQPPGQGSGYTF.

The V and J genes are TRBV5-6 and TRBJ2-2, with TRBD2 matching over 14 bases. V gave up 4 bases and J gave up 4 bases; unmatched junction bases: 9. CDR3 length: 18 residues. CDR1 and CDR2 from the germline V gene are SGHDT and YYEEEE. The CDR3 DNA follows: TGTGCCAGCAGCCCCGGACTAGCGGGGGGCCGTATCACCGGGGAGCTGTTTTTT. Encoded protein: CASSPGLAGGRITGELFF.

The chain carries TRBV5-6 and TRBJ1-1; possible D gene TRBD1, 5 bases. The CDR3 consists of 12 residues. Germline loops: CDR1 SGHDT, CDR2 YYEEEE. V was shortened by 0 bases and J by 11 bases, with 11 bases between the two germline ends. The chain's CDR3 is CASSLGPGEAFF. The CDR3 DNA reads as TGTGCCAGCAGCTTGGGTCCGGGGGAGGCTTTCTTT.

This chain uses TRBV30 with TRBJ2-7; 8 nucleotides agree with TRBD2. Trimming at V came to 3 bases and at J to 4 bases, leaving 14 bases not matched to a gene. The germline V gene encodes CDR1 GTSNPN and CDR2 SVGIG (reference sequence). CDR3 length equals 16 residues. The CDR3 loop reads CAWSSPSSGSGYEQYF. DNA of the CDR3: TGTGCCTGGAGCTCCCCATCAAGCGGGAGTGGGTACGAGCAGTACTTC.

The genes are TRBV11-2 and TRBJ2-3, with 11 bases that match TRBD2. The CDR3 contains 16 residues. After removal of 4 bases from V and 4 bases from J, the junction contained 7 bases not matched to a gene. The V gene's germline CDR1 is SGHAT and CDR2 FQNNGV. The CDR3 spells CASSSNSGGAADTQYF. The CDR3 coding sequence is TGTGCCAGCAGCTCCAATAGCGGGGGGGCGGCAGATACGCAGTATTTT. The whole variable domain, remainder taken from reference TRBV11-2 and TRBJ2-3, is EAGVAQSPRYKIIEKRQSVAFWCNPISGHATLYWYQQILGQGPKLLIQFQNNGVVDDSQLPKDRFSAERLKGVDSTLKIQPAKLEDSAVYLCASSSNSGGAADTQYFGPGTRLTVL.

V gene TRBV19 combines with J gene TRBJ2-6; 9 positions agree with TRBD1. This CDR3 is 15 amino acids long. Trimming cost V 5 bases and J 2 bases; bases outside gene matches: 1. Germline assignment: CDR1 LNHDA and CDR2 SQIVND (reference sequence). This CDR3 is CASSRDRAGANVLTF. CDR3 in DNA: TGTGCCAGTAGTCGGGACAGGGCTGGGGCCAACGTCCTGACTTTC. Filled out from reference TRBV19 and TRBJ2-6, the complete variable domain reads DGGITQSPKYLFRKEGQNVTLSCEQNLNHDAMYWYRQDPGQGLRLIYYSQIVNDFQKGDIAEGYSVSREKKESFPLTVTSAQKNPTAFYLCASSRDRAGANVLTFGAGSRLTVL.

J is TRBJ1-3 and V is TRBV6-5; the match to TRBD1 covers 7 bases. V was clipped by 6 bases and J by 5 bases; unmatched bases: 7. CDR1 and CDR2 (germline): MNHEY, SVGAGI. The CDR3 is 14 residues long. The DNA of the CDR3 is TGTGCCAGCAGCCTGACAGGGCTTCGAAACACCATATATTTT. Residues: CASSLTGLRNTIYF.

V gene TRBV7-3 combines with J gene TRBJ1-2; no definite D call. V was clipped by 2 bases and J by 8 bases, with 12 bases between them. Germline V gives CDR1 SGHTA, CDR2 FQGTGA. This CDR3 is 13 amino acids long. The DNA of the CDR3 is TGTGCCAGCAGCTTACGCGAGGGAGGGGGCTACACCTTC. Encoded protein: CASSLREGGGYTF.

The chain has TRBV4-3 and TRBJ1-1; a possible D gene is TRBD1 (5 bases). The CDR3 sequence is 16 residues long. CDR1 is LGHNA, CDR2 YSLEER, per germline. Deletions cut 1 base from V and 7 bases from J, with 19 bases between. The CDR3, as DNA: TGCGCCAGCAGCCAAGCCTCGACAGCAAACATCGGTGAAGCTTTCTTT. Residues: CASSQASTANIGEAFF.

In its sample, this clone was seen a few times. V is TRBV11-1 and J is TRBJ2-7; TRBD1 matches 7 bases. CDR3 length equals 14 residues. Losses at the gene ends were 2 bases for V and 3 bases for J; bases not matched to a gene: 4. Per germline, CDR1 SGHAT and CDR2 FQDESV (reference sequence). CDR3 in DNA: TGTGCCAGCAGCTTATACCGGACAGGCTACGAGCAGTACTTC. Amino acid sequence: CASSLYRTGYEQYF.

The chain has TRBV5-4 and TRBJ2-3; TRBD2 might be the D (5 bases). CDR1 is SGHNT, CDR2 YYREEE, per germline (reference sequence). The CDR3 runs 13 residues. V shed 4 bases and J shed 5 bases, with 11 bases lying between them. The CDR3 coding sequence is TGTGCCAGCAGCCTCCTAGCCGTAGATACGCAGTATTTT. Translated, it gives CASSLLAVDTQYF.

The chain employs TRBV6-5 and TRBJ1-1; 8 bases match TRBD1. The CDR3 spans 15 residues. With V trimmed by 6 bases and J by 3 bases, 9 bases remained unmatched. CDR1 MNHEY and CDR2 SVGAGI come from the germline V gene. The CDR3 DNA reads TGTGCCAGCAGAATAAGTGGGACAGGCTACACTGAAGCTTTCTTT. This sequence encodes CASRISGTGYTEAFF.

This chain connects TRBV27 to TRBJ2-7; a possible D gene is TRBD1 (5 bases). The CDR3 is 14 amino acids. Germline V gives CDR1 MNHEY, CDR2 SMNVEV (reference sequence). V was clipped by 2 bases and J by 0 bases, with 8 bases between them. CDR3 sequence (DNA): TGTGCCAGCAGTTTACAGGGCGACTCCTACGAGCAGTACTTC. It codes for CASSLQGDSYEQYF.

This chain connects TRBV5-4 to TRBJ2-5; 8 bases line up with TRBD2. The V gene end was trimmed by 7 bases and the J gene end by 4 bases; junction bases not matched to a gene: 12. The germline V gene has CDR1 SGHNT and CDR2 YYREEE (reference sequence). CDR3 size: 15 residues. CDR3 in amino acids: CASGNSGAGGETQYF. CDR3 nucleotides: TGTGCCAGCGGAAATAGCGGGGCCGGGGGAGAGACCCAGTACTTC.

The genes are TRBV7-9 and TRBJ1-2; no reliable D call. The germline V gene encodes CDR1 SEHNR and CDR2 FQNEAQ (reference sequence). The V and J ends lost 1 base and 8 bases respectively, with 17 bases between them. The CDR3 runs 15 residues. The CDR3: CASSLGAAGSWGYTF. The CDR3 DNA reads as TGTGCCAGCAGCTTAGGGGCTGCGGGGAGTTGGGGCTACACCTTC.

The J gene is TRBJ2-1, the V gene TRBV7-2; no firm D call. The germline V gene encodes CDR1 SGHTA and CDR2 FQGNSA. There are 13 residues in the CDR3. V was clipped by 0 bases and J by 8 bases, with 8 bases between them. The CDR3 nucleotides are TGTGCCAGCAGCTTAGCTAGCCTGGATGAGCAGTTCTTC. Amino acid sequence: CASSLASLDEQFF.

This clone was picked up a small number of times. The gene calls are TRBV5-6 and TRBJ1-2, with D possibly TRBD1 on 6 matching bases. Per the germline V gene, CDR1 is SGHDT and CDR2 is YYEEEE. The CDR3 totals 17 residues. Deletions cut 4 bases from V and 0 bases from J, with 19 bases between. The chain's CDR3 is CASSPYGGAESNYGYTF. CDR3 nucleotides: TGTGCCAGCAGCCCCTATGGGGGGGCAGAATCTAACTATGGCTACACCTTC. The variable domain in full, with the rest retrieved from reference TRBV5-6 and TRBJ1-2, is DAGVTQSPTHLIKTRGQQVTLRCSPKSGHDTVSWYQQALGQGPQFIFQYYEEEERQRGNFPDRFSGHQFPNYSSELNVNALLLGDSALYLCASSPYGGAESNYGYTFGSGTRLTVV.

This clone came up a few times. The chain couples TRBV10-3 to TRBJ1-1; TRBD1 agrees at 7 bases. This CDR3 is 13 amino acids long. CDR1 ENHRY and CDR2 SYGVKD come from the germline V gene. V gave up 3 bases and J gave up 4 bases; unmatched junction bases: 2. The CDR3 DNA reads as TGTGCCATCAGTGATCAGGGGGGCACTGAAGCTTTCTTT. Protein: CAISDQGGTEAFF.